Shown below are 20 T cell receptor beta chains from a single sample sequenced in a study of beta chain features in type 1 diabetes. Findings of the study overall: There was a moderate but significant shortening of TCRB CDR3s in all four CD4+ subsets of Type 1 diabetes patients.

These receptors are not linked to any known antigen. Expressed TCRB transcripts were sequenced because the isolated RNA had all been reverse transcribed beforehand. Assay used: immunoSEQ multiplex PCR; TCRdb lists only in-frame clones, some missing. The table shows 150,000 to 200,000 clones, with roughly 60% occurring only once. The specimen was naive CD4+ T cells from blood. The source is a man younger than 45 with type 1 diabetes.

A few counts support this clone. The J gene is TRBJ2-1, the V gene TRBV28; possibly TRBD1 for D (5 bases). Trimming took 2 bases from V and 4 from J, leaving 6 bases between them. The CDR3 contains 13 residues. The germline V gene encodes CDR1 MDHEN and CDR2 SYDVKM. The DNA of the CDR3 is TGTGCCAGCAGTTTAAAGGGGTACAATGAGCAGTTCTTC. It specifies CASSLKGYNEQFF.

The DNA for the CDR3 is TGCGCCAGCAGCTTGGGAGGGACTAGCGCCTACAATGAGCAGTTCTTC. It specifies CASSLGGTSAYNEQFF. The genes are TRBV5-1 and TRBJ2-1, with TRBD2 matching over 10 bases. V shed 0 bases, J shed 2 bases, and the junction held 2 bases outside the gene matches. The CDR3 contains 16 residues. CDR1 SGHRS and CDR2 YFSETQ come from the germline V gene. Looking up the rest from reference TRBV5-1 and TRBJ2-1 gives the full variable domain: KAGVTQTPRYLIKTRGQQVTLSCSPISGHRSVSWYQQTPGQGLQFLFEYFSETQRNKGNFPGRFSGRQFSNSRSEMNVSTLELGDSALYLCASSLGGTSAYNEQFFGPGTRLTVL.

This clone was counted between two and nine times. The J gene is TRBJ1-1, the V gene TRBV9, with a weak D call TRBD1 (5 bases). The germline V and J ends were trimmed by 0 bases and 7 bases, with 16 bases remaining between them. The CDR3 is made up of 15 amino acids. CDR1 and CDR2 from the germline V gene are SGDLS and YYNGEE. The CDR3 spells CASSVVFKGQGEAFF. DNA for the CDR3: TGTGCCAGCAGCGTAGTATTCAAGGGGCAAGGTGAAGCTTTCTTT.

The chain joins TRBV7-2 to TRBJ2-3; D is undetermined. The CDR3 sequence is 14 residues long. V lost 2 bases and J lost 1, with 7 bases in between. Germline CDR1 and CDR2: SGHTA and FQGNSA. The CDR3 nucleotides are TGTGCCAGCAGCTTAAGGCTGGGCACAGATACGCAGTATTTT. Translated: CASSLRLGTDTQYF.

The chain uses TRBV30 and TRBJ1-3, with no clear D. The CDR3 has 19 amino acids. CDR1 is GTSNPN and CDR2 is SVGIG in the germline V gene (reference sequence). V shed 4 bases and J shed 2 bases, with 27 bases lying between them. CDR3 in DNA: TGTGCCTGGACCAAATTTCCGGGAAAGGACGGCAGTACTGGAAACACCATATATTTT. Translated: CAWTKFPGKDGSTGNTIYF.

This sequence joins TRBV30 and TRBJ1-2, with a weak D call TRBD1 (6 bases). CDR3 length equals 13 residues. Germline V CDR1 and CDR2: GTSNPN, SVGIG (reference sequence). V shed 4 bases and J shed 4 bases, with 13 bases lying between them. CDR3 amino acids: CAWKGTGTYGYTF. CDR3 in DNA: TGTGCCTGGAAAGGAACAGGGACCTATGGCTACACCTTC.

The chain recombines TRBV11-2 with TRBJ1-2; no reliable D call. Looked up from germline, CDR1 is SGHAT and CDR2 is FQNNGV. The CDR3 has 15 residues. V lost 0 bases to trimming and J lost 4 bases, with 12 bases between them. The CDR3 DNA reads TGTGCCAGCAGCTTAGATCAGGCTTCGTCCTATGGCTACACCTTC. The encoded protein is CASSLDQASSYGYTF.

This chain joins TRBV2 and TRBJ2-7; D tentatively fits TRBD1 or TRBD2 (5 bases each). Per germline, CDR1 SNHLY and CDR2 FYNNEI. CDR3 size: 12 residues. V was shortened by 7 bases and J by 4 bases, with 11 bases between the two germline ends. The CDR3 coding sequence is TGTGCCAGCACGGGGACGGAATACGAGCAGTACTTC. Protein sequence: CASTGTEYEQYF.

CDR3 in DNA: TGCAGCGGCCAGGAGGGGGCATCGGACACCGGGGAGCTGTTTTTT. The encoded protein is CSGQEGASDTGELFF. The rearrangement joins TRBV29-1 to TRBJ2-2; possible D gene TRBD1, 7 bases. Per the germline V gene, CDR1 is SQVTM and CDR2 is ANQGSEA. Deletions cut 7 bases from V and 3 bases from J, with 18 bases between. The CDR3 covers 15 residues.

CDR3 DNA: TGTGCCAGCAGCCTCACTGGGGGGGTGACAGAGACCCAGTACTTC. Protein product: CASSLTGGVTETQYF. The chain joins TRBV7-2 to TRBJ2-5, with 7 bases aligning to TRBD2. This CDR3 has 15 amino acids. Germline V gene sequence: CDR1 SGHTA, CDR2 FQGNSA. V lost 5 bases, J lost 4 bases, and 10 bases stayed unmatched.

The J gene is TRBJ1-6, the V gene TRBV7-9; 7 positions agree with TRBD1. Germline V gene sequence: CDR1 SEHNR, CDR2 FQNEAQ (reference sequence). Unmatched junction bases numbered 6, after V lost 8 bases and J lost 8 bases. CDR3 length equals 13 residues. The chain's CDR3 is CASGDRVDSPLHF. CDR3 DNA: TGTGCCAGCGGTGACAGGGTGGATTCACCCCTCCACTTT.

The V and J genes are TRBV9 and TRBJ2-3; possibly TRBD2 for D (5 bases). V was cut by 0 bases and J by 4 bases, with 12 bases left in between. The CDR3 length is 15 residues. Germline lookup yields CDR1 SGDLS and CDR2 YYNGEE. CDR3 DNA: TGTGCCAGCAGCGTAGCTGGTCTAGCCCCAGATACGCAGTATTTT. Amino acid sequence: CASSVAGLAPDTQYF. Full variable domain (outside the CDR3, taken from reference TRBV9 and TRBJ2-3): DSGVTQTPKHLITATGQRVTLRCSPRSGDLSVYWYQQSLDQGLQFLIQYYNGEERAKGNILERFSAQQFPDLHSELNLSSLELGDSALYFCASSVAGLAPDTQYFGPGTRLTVL.

The chain carries TRBV13 and TRBJ1-2, with 7 bases that match TRBD1. The CDR3 is 14 amino acids. Germline trimming cut 4 bases from V and 4 bases from J; bases unmatched to any gene: 6. The germline gives CDR1 PRHDT, CDR2 FYEKMQ (reference sequence). CDR3 DNA sequence: TGTGCCAGCAGCTCCGGGACAGCGGTCTATGGCTACACCTTC. Its protein product is CASSSGTAVYGYTF.

The gene calls are TRBV30 and TRBJ1-5, with 10 bases identical to TRBD1. This CDR3 contains 15 residues. V lost 2 bases and J lost 5; bases outside the gene matches: 6. Germline CDR1 GTSNPN, CDR2 SVGIG (reference sequence). The CDR3 DNA is TGTGCCTGGAGTCCCAAAGGACAGGGGGATCAGCCCCAGCATTTT. This translates into CAWSPKGQGDQPQHF.

The chain is built from TRBV29-1 and TRBJ1-1; 7 bases fit TRBD1. The CDR3 contains 13 residues. Germline V gives CDR1 SQVTM, CDR2 ANQGSEA. With V trimmed by 6 bases and J by 0 bases, 4 bases remained unmatched. The CDR3 nucleotides read TGCAGCGTGGAAAGGGGGCTGAACACTGAAGCTTTCTTT. This codes for CSVERGLNTEAFF.

This clone was observed a handful of times. This CDR3 is CASSQDHGRTEAFF. CDR3 DNA: TGCGCCAGCAGCCAAGATCACGGGCGGACTGAAGCTTTCTTT. This chain links TRBV4-3 with TRBJ1-1, with unresolved D. This CDR3 has 14 amino acids. V dropped 0 bases and J dropped 5 bases, with 10 bases sitting between them. Germline V gene lookup returns CDR1 LGHNA and CDR2 YSLEER.

The CDR3 spells CAWSGTGDEKLFF. CDR3 coding DNA: TGTGCCTGGAGTGGGACAGGGGATGAAAAACTGTTTTTT. The gene calls are TRBV30 and TRBJ1-4; 9 bases line up with TRBD1. J gave up 6 bases and V 1 base, and 0 bases lay outside the gene matches. The CDR3 has 13 residues. Germline V lookup: CDR1 GTSNPN, CDR2 SVGIG (reference sequence). Variable domain in full (rest from reference TRBV30 and TRBJ1-4): SQTIHQWPATLVQPVGSPLSLECTVEGTSNPNLYWYRQAAGRGLQLLFYSVGIGQISSEVPQNLSASRPQDRQFILSSKKLLLSDSGFYLCAWSGTGDEKLFFGSGTQLSVL.

The J gene is TRBJ2-5, the V gene TRBV5-1, with D possibly being TRBD1 (6 bases). The CDR3 has 14 amino acids. Germline V gives CDR1 SGHRS, CDR2 YFSETQ. V lost 7 bases to trimming and J lost 1 base, with 14 bases between them. CDR3 DNA sequence: TGCGCCAGCTCACAGGGTTTGTCCCAAGAGACCCAGTACTTC. Amino acids: CASSQGLSQETQYF. The whole variable domain, remainder taken from reference TRBV5-1 and TRBJ2-5, is KAGVTQTPRYLIKTRGQQVTLSCSPISGHRSVSWYQQTPGQGLQFLFEYFSETQRNKGNFPGRFSGRQFSNSRSEMNVSTLELGDSALYLCASSQGLSQETQYFGPGTRLLVL.

V and J are TRBV5-1 and TRBJ2-2; D remains unclear. The CDR3 is 15 residues long. The germline V and J ends were trimmed by 0 bases and 0 bases, with 6 bases remaining between them. Germline V gene lookup returns CDR1 SGHRS and CDR2 YFSETQ. The CDR3 DNA sequence: TGCGCCAGCAGCTTGGTAGGATCGAACACCGGGGAGCTGTTTTTT. Translated: CASSLVGSNTGELFF.

The DNA for the CDR3 is TGTGCCAGCAGTGGCAACCAGGGACAGGCGGTCTCCTCTAGCACAGATACGCAGTATTTT. Its protein is CASSGNQGQAVSSSTDTQYF. The J gene is TRBJ2-3, the V gene TRBV28, with TRBD1 identical over 8 bases. Germline V gene sequence: CDR1 MDHEN, CDR2 SYDVKM. Trimming cost V 5 bases and J 0 bases; bases outside gene matches: 19. CDR3 length: 20 amino acids. The variable domain in full, with the rest retrieved from reference TRBV28 and TRBJ2-3, is DVKVTQSSRYLVKRTGEKVFLECVQDMDHENMFWYRQDPGLGLRLIYFSYDVKMKEKGDIPEGYSVSREKKERFSLILESASTNQTSMYLCASSGNQGQAVSSSTDTQYFGPGTRLTVL.